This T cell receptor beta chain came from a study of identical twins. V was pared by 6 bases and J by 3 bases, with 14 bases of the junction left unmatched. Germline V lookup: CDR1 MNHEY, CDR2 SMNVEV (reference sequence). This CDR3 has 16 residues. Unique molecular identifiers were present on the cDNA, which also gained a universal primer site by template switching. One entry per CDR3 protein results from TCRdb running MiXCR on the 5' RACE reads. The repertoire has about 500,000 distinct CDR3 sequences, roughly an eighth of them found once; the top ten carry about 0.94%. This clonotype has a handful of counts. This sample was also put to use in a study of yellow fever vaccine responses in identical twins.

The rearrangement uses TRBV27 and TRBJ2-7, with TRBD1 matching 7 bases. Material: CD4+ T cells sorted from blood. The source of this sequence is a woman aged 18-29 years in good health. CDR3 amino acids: CASRPKQGSSFYEQYF. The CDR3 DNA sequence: TGTGCCAGCAGACCAAAACAGGGGTCCTCCTTCTACGAGCAGTACTTC.